A selection of T cell receptor beta chains follows, all from one sample in a study of OX40 agonist ivuxolimab in advanced cancers. Assay: immunoSEQ multiplex PCR; the TCRdb copy retains only in-frame clones and omits some. The table lists over 50,000 clones, roughly 88% of them singletons. Sequencing was performed on CD4+ or CD8+ T cells sorted from blood, taken in a trial of the OX40 agonist ivuxolimab. These receptors were taken from an adult with an advanced solid tumor such as melanoma, head and neck, liver or kidney cancer. CDR3s include the opening cysteine and the closing phenylalanine or tryptophan. The D gene is left open where the match is weak.

TRBD2	TRBV6-4	TRBJ2-3	CASSVLAGGRDTQYF
NA	TRBV5-4	TRBJ2-3	CASSSVSRASTDTQYF
NA	TRBV19	TRBJ2-6	CASSITASGANVLTF
TRBD2	TRBV9	TRBJ2-5	CASSVVAGGMHF
NA	TRBV6-5	TRBJ1-3	CASSYGRQSSGNTIYF
NA	TRBV11-2	TRBJ2-1	CASTVLTHEQFF
NA	TRBV5-1	TRBJ2-3	CASSLDGLGGGDTQYF
NA	TRBV2	TRBJ2-2	CASKEANTGELFF
TRBD1	TRBV5-1	TRBJ1-4	CASSSTYGQGNEKLFF
NA	TRBV19	NA	CASSIGGTYEQYF
NA	TRBV7-6	TRBJ2-1	CASSRTTGEQFF
TRBD2	TRBV27	TRBJ2-5	CASSVGLAGGFAQYF
NA	TRBV7-9	TRBJ2-7	CASSLPPAYEQYF
TRBD1	TRBV6-6	TRBJ2-7	CASNRAGTGSYEQYF
TRBD1	TRBV6-5	TRBJ1-1	CASSLGDQGAAFF
NA	TRBV6-1	TRBJ2-7	CASSEALRYEQYF
TRBD2	TRBV7-2	TRBJ2-7	CASSLGTSGRRRGGEQYF
TRBD1	TRBV25-1	TRBJ2-7	CASSRTGSSYEQYF
TRBD1	TRBV9	TRBJ2-7	CASSLGDSNYEQYF
NA	TRBV11-1	TRBJ1-2	CASSLGGETDGYTF